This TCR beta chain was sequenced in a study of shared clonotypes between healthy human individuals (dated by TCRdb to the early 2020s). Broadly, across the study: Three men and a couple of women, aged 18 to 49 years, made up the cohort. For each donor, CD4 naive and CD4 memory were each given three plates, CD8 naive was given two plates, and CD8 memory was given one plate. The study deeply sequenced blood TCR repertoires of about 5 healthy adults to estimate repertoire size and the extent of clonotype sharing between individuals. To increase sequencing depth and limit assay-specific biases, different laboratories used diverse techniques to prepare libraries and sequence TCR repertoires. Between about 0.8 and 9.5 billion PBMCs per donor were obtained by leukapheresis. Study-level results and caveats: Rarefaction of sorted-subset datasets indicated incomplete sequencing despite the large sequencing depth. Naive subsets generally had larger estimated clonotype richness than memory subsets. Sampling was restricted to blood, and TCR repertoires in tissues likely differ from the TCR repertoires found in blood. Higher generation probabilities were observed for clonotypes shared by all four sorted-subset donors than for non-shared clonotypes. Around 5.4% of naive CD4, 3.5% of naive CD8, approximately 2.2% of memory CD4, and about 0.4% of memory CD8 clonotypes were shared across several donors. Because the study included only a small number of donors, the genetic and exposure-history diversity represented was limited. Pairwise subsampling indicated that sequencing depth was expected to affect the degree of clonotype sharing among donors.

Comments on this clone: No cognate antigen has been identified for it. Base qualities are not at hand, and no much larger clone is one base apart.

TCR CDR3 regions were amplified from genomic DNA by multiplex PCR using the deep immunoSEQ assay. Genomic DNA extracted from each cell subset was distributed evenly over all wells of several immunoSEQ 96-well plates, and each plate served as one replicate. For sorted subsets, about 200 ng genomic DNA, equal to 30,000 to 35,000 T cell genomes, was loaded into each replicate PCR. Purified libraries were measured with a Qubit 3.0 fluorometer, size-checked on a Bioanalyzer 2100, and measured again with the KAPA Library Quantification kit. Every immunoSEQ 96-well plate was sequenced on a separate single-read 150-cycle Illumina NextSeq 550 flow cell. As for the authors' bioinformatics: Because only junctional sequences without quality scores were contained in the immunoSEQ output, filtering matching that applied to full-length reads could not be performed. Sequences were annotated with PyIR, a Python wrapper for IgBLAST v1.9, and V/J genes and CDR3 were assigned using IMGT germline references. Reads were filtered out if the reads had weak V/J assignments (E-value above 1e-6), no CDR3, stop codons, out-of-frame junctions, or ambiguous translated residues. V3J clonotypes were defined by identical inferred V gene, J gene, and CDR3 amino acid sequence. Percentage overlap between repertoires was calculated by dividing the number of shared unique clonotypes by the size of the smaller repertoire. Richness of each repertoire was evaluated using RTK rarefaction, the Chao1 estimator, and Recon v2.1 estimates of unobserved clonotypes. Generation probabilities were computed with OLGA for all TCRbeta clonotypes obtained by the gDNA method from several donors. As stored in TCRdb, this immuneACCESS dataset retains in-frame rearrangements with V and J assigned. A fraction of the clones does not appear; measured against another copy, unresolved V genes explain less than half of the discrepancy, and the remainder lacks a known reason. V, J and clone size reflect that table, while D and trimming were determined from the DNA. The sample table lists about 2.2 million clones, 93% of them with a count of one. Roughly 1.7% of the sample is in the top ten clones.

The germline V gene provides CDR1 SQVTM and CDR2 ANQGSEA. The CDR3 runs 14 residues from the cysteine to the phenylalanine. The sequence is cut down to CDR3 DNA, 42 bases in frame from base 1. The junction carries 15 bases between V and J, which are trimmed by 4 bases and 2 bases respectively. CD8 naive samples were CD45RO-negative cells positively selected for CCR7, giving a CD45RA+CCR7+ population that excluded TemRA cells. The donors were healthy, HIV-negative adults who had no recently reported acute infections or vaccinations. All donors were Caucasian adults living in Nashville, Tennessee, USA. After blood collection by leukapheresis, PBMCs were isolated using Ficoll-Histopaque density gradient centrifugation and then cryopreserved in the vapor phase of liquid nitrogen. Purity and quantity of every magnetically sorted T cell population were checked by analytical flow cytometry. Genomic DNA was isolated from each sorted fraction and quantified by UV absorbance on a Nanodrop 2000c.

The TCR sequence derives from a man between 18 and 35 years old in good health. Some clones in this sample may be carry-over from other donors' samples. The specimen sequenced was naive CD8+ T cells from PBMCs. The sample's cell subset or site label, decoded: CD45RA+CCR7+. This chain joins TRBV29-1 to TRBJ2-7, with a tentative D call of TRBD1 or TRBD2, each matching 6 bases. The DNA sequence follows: TGCAGCGTTGTGGGGGGCACCCTTACCTACGAGCAGTACTTC. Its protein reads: CSVVGGTLTYEQYF.